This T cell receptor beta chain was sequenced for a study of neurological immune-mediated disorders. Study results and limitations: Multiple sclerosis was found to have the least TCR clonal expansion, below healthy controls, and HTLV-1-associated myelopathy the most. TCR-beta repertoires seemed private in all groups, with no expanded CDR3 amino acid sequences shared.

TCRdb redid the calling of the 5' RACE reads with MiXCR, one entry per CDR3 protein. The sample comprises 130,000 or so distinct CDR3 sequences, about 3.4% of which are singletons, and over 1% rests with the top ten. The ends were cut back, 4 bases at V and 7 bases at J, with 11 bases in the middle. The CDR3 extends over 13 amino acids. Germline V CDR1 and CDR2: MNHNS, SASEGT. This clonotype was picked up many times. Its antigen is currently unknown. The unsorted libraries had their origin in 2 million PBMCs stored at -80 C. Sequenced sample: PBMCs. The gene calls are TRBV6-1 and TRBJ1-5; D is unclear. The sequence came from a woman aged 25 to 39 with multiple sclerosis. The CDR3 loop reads CASSAQQTQPQHF. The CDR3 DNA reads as TGTGCCAGCAGTGCTCAACAGACCCAGCCCCAGCATTTT.